The clone carrying this T cell receptor (beta chain) was counted at least ten times. Its cognate antigen is unknown. The data are from a study of OX40 agonist ivuxolimab in advanced cancers. Looking at the study overall: Partial responses, seen in three patients, involved one hepatocellular carcinoma and two cutaneous melanomas. Study-wide results and limits: What antigens the expanded peripheral T cells recognized was never established.

This table comes from immunoSEQ multiplex PCR, and its TCRdb copy is limited to in-frame clones, with some not included. The table records about 62,000 clones, approximately 85% of them present only once. Patients who had autoimmune disease history or got systemic immunosuppression were left out. This CDR3 region has 14 residues. CDR1 and CDR2 from the germline V gene are LNHDA and SQIVND (reference sequence). Trimming left V 2 bases short and J 0 bases short, with 4 bases between. The receptor was derived from an adult with an advanced solid tumor such as melanoma, head and neck, liver or kidney cancer. The sequencing here drew on CD4+ or CD8+ T cells sorted from blood, taken in a trial of the OX40 agonist ivuxolimab. This rearrangement joins TRBV19 to TRBJ2-2, with no clear D. In DNA form, the CDR3 reads TGTGCCAGTAGTATAACCCCGAACACCGGGGAGCTGTTTTTT. Amino acid sequence: CASSITPNTGELFF.